This TCR beta chain was sequenced during a study of CD8+ T cells in alopecia areata. Study-wide context: After 6 to 18 months of tofacitinib, follow-up continued 6 months off drug.

Trimming took 4 bases from V and 2 from J; bases not matched to a gene: 17. The CDR3 runs to 18 residues. In germline, CDR1 is GTSNPN, CDR2 SVGIG (reference sequence). The investigators collected lesional scalp punch biopsies and peripheral blood from alopecia areata patients. The sequencing template was cDNA reverse transcribed from extracted RNA. Data came from immunoSEQ multiplex PCR; TCRdb stores just in-frame clones and leaves some out. Of more than 95,000 clones in the sample, 35% to 45% were seen once. This TCR came from a human donor with alopecia areata. The J gene is TRBJ2-7, the V gene TRBV30, with 10 bases lining up with TRBD2. The material sequenced was CD4+ T cells sorted from blood. Here the CDR3 DNA reads TGTGCCTGGATCCCAAACGGGTATTCTAGCGGGAGTCCCTACGAGCAGTACTTC. As protein: CAWIPNGYSSGSPYEQYF. The full variable domain, in which reference TRBV30 and TRBJ2-7 provide the parts outside the CDR3, is SQTIHQWPATLVQPVGSPLSLECTVEGTSNPNLYWYRQAAGRGLQLLFYSVGIGQISSEVPQNLSASRPQDRQFILSSKKLLLSDSGFYLCAWIPNGYSSGSPYEQYFGPGTRLTVT.